Below are 23 T cell receptor beta chains sequenced from a single sample in a study of cytomegalovirus exposure and HLA in healthy donors (dated by TCRdb to between 2016 and 2019). The library was generated by the immunoSEQ multiplex PCR assay. A mixture of 60 forward primers for TCR Vbeta segments and 13 reverse primers for TCR Jbeta segments was used in the multiplex PCR. TCRdb carries this immuneACCESS record with in-frame sequences only. Its versions omit some clonotypes, under half of them owing to an unresolved V gene in the studies checked, with the rest unexplained. Present in this sample are approximately 190,000 clones, 75% to 90% of which were seen just once. Jointly, the top ten make up less than 7% of the sample. The sample was PBMCs. The receptors here all came from a man aged 35 to 55 in good health and CMV-seropositive.

V gene TRBV4-2 combines with J gene TRBJ2-1; D might be TRBD2 (7 bases). With 1 base removed from V and 8 bases from J, the gap between germline ends came to 18 bases. The length of the CDR3 is 16 residues. Germline CDR1 reads LGHNA; CDR2 reads YNFKEQ. The DNA for the CDR3 is TGTGCCAGCAGCCAAGGCGGGGGTCAGGGGAACGATGAGCAGTTCTTC. Its translation: CASSQGGGQGNDEQFF.

The chain carries TRBV7-2 and TRBJ2-1, with 8 bases fitting TRBD2. The trim removed 7 bases at V and 2 bases at J, leaving 7 bases unmatched. Germline values: CDR1 SGHTA, CDR2 FQGNSA. The CDR3 length is 15 residues. CDR3 sequence reads: CASTPGGPPYNEQFF. The CDR3 nucleotides read TGTGCCAGCACACCGGGGGGGCCCCCCTACAATGAGCAGTTCTTC. The full variable domain, rest sourced from reference TRBV7-2 and TRBJ2-1, is GAGVSQSPSNKVTEKGKDVELRCDPISGHTALYWYRQSLGQGLEFLIYFQGNSAPDKSGLPSDRFSAERTGGSVSTLTIQRTQQEDSAVYLCASTPGGPPYNEQFFGPGTRLTVL.

This clone was found a few times. The rearrangement links TRBV5-1 to TRBJ1-5; D may be TRBD1 (6 bases). Germline CDR1 is SGHRS and CDR2 is YFSETQ. Trimming removed 0 bases at V and 6 bases at J, with 13 bases between. The CDR3 is 15 amino acids. The CDR3 sequence: CASSLESGGGQPQHF. Here the CDR3 DNA reads TGCGCCAGCAGCTTGGAATCGGGGGGCGGTCAGCCCCAGCATTTT.

This clone was detected once. CDR3 amino acids: CASSLPGRDTQYF. Here the CDR3 DNA reads TGTGCCAGCAGCCTACCAGGGAGGGATACGCAGTATTTT. The chain uses TRBV6-6 and TRBJ2-3; possibly TRBD2 for D (6 bases). Germline CDR1 and CDR2: MNHNY and SVGAGI (reference sequence). This CDR3 has 13 residues. Trimming took off 6 bases at V and 6 bases at J, with 13 bases between the two ends.

The chain has TRBV5-4 and TRBJ1-1, with a possible D match to TRBD1 (5 bases). Trimming stripped 2 bases from V and 8 bases from J, with 13 bases between. There are 13 residues in the CDR3. CDR1 SGHNT and CDR2 YYREEE come from the germline V gene (reference sequence). The CDR3 DNA reads TGTGCCAGCAGCTTTGGGGGGACGGAAGAAGCTTTCTTT. Its protein product is CASSFGGTEEAFF.

The chain joins TRBV6-5 to TRBJ2-2; D is perhaps TRBD2 (6 bases). Between the trimmed V and J ends, which lost 0 bases and 2 bases, there was a span of 7 bases. Germline V gene lookup returns CDR1 MNHEY and CDR2 SVGAGI. CDR3 size: 15 residues. CDR3 bases: TGTGCCAGCAGTTACTCGGGGACTAACACCGGGGAGCTGTTTTTT. Translation: CASSYSGTNTGELFF.

J is TRBJ2-5 and V is TRBV4-2; 7 bases align to TRBD2. The CDR3 loop spans 14 amino acids. Unmatched junction bases numbered 7, after V lost 1 base and J lost 8 bases. Germline CDR1 LGHNA, CDR2 YNFKEQ. The CDR3 loop is CASSQGFGGETQYF. Here the CDR3 DNA reads TGTGCCAGCAGCCAAGGGTTTGGGGGGGAAACCCAGTACTTC.

Comments on this clone: Other DNA sequences from this sample encode an identical CDR3 as well. The chain couples TRBV20-1 to TRBJ1-1; D is ambiguous. The CDR3 length is 11 residues. Trimming left V 3 bases short and J 10 bases short, with 12 bases between. CDR1 and CDR2 from the germline V gene are DFQATT and SNEGSKA (reference sequence). The CDR3 region is CSASRGVVAFF. CDR3 bases: TGCAGTGCTAGTCGGGGAGTGGTAGCTTTCTTT.

The chain combines TRBV6-5 with TRBJ2-7; TRBD1 might be the D (5 bases). Germline CDR1 and CDR2: MNHEY and SVGAGI. The CDR3 runs 14 residues. The CDR3 region has the DNA TGTGTCGCAAAACTCCAGGCAGGGTCCTACGAGCAGTACTTC. It yields the protein CVAKLQAGSYEQYF.

The genes are TRBV18 and TRBJ2-2; the D gene is possibly TRBD1 (5 bases). Germline CDR1 KGHSH, CDR2 LQKENI. The CDR3 sequence is 18 residues long. V shed 1 base and J shed 4 bases, with 19 bases lying between them. The CDR3 DNA follows: TGTGCCAGCTCACCACTACGCATGGGGCCCACCTTCACCGGGGAGCTGTTTTTT. This translates into CASSPLRMGPTFTGELFF.

V usage is TRBV5-1 and J usage is TRBJ1-1; D perhaps matches TRBD1 (6 bases). Germline V gene data show CDR1 as SGHRS and CDR2 as YFSETQ. Deletions cut 0 bases from V and 4 bases from J, with 19 bases between. The CDR3 spans 17 residues. As DNA, the CDR3 is TGCGCCAGCAGCTTGGTGGGCACAGGGACCCCAACCACTGAAGCTTTCTTT. Amino acid sequence: CASSLVGTGTPTTEAFF.

This clone has a handful of counts. The rearrangement links TRBV30 to TRBJ2-6; a weak D match, TRBD2 (6 bases). The CDR3 has 16 residues. The V gene lost 7 bases and the J gene lost 0 bases, with 16 bases spanning the gap. Germline V gives CDR1 GTSNPN, CDR2 SVGIG (reference sequence). CDR3 sequence (DNA): TGTGCCTCCGTTAGCGGCCTGCACTCTGGGGCCAACGTCCTGACTTTC. Protein: CASVSGLHSGANVLTF. Combining the CDR3 with reference TRBV30 and TRBJ2-6 gives the whole variable domain SQTIHQWPATLVQPVGSPLSLECTVEGTSNPNLYWYRQAAGRGLQLLFYSVGIGQISSEVPQNLSASRPQDRQFILSSKKLLLSDSGFYLCASVSGLHSGANVLTFGAGSRLTVL.

This clone was detected once. The V and J genes are TRBV19 and TRBJ2-2; 10 nucleotides match TRBD1. V was pared by 9 bases and J by 6 bases, with 13 bases of the junction left unmatched. Germline V gene sequence: CDR1 LNHDA, CDR2 SQIVND (reference sequence). CDR3 length equals 16 residues. CDR3 amino acids: CASWDRDRGIAGELFF. DNA of the CDR3: TGTGCCAGCTGGGATAGGGACAGGGGAATAGCCGGGGAGCTGTTTTTT. The variable domain in full, with the rest retrieved from reference TRBV19 and TRBJ2-2, is DGGITQSPKYLFRKEGQNVTLSCEQNLNHDAMYWYRQDPGQGLRLIYYSQIVNDFQKGDIAEGYSVSREKKESFPLTVTSAQKNPTAFYLCASWDRDRGIAGELFFGEGSRLTVL.

The chain employs TRBV6-6 and TRBJ2-5; D is perhaps TRBD1 (6 bases). Germline CDR1 MNHNY, CDR2 SVGAGI (reference sequence). The CDR3 extends over 14 amino acids. With 5 bases removed from V and 1 base from J, the gap between germline ends came to 11 bases. The CDR3 bases are TGTGCCAGCAGTCTTGACAGGAGCCAAGAGACCCAGTACTTC. Protein sequence: CASSLDRSQETQYF.

The rearrangement links TRBV14 to TRBJ2-1; D is undetermined. The CDR3 length is 13 residues. In germline, CDR1 is SGHDN, CDR2 FVKESK. The V end was cut by 0 bases, the J end by 11 bases, with 11 bases between. CDR3 region: CASSQDMAFQQFF. CDR3 sequence (DNA): TGTGCCAGCAGCCAAGATATGGCTTTCCAGCAGTTCTTC.

V gene TRBV13 combines with J gene TRBJ2-2; 7 bases agree with TRBD1. The germline V gene encodes CDR1 PRHDT and CDR2 FYEKMQ (reference sequence). V dropped 5 bases and J dropped 0; count of bases not matched to a gene: 3. This CDR3 has 15 residues. The CDR3 nucleotides are TGTGCCAGCAGCACGGGACAGACGAACACCGGGGAGCTGTTTTTT. Translated, it gives CASSTGQTNTGELFF. Complete variable domain (other parts from reference TRBV13 and TRBJ2-2): AAGVIQSPRHLIKEKRETATLKCYPIPRHDTVYWYQQGPGQDPQFLISFYEKMQSDKGSIPDRFSAQQFSDYHSELNMSSLELGDSALYFCASSTGQTNTGELFFGEGSRLTVL.

The chain joins TRBV18 to TRBJ2-5; 8 bases are shared with TRBD1. The V gene's germline CDR1 is KGHSH and CDR2 LQKENI. This CDR3 is 16 amino acids long. Trimming cost V 0 bases and J 9 bases; bases outside gene matches: 12. CDR3 bases: TGTGCCAGCTCACCACCGGGACAGGACTTCACGGGGGCCCAGTACTTC. Amino acid sequence: CASSPPGQDFTGAQYF. Full variable domain (missing parts from reference TRBV18 and TRBJ2-5): NAGVMQNPRHLVRRRGQEARLRCSPMKGHSHVYWYRQLPEEGLKFMVYLQKENIIDESGMPKERFSAEFPKEGPSILRIQQVVRGDSAAYFCASSPPGQDFTGAQYFGPGTRLLVL.

The genes are TRBV7-2 and TRBJ1-5, with D perhaps TRBD1 (6 bases). Germline loops: CDR1 SGHTA, CDR2 FQGNSA. The CDR3 consists of 16 residues. V was clipped by 5 bases and J by 1 base, with 15 bases between them. CDR3 protein: CASSLQGRRSNQPQHF. The CDR3 DNA is TGTGCCAGCAGCCTACAGGGAAGGCGGAGCAATCAGCCCCAGCATTTT.

This chain connects TRBV7-9 to TRBJ2-1, with TRBD1 matching over 9 bases. V gave up 5 bases and J gave up 8 bases; unmatched junction bases: 10. The germline V gene has CDR1 SEHNR and CDR2 FQNEAQ (reference sequence). The CDR3 consists of 15 residues. CDR3 DNA: TGTGCCAGCAGCGTACCGGGACAGGGTCGTGATGAGCAGTTCTTC. Encoded protein: CASSVPGQGRDEQFF. Drawing the rest from reference TRBV7-9 and TRBJ2-1, the complete variable domain is DTGVSQNPRHKITKRGQNVTFRCDPISEHNRLYWYRQTLGQGPEFLTYFQNEAQLEKSRLLSDRFSAERPKGSFSTLEIQRTEQGDSAMYLCASSVPGQGRDEQFFGPGTRLTVL.

This chain connects TRBV7-9 to TRBJ2-5; D is uncertain. Trimming took 1 base from V and 4 from J, leaving 10 bases between them. Germline V gene data show CDR1 as SEHNR and CDR2 as FQNEAQ (reference sequence). This CDR3 contains 14 residues. The CDR3 nucleotides read TGTGCCAGCAGCTTAGTGCCCCCAGGAGAGACCCAGTACTTC. Its translation: CASSLVPPGETQYF.

This clone was seen just once. V usage is TRBV30 and J usage is TRBJ2-3; 8 nucleotides line up with TRBD1. CDR3 length equals 14 residues. The germline CDR1 and CDR2 sequences are GTSNPN and SVGIG (reference sequence). Trimming at V came to 4 bases and at J to 7 bases, leaving 10 bases not matched to a gene. CDR3 DNA sequence: TGTGCCTGGACGTTGCAGGGGGCCCGGAATACGCAGTATTTT. It yields the protein CAWTLQGARNTQYF.

The genes are TRBV7-9 and TRBJ2-1; D possibly corresponds to TRBD1 (5 bases). Between the trimmed V and J ends, which lost 2 bases and 4 bases, there was a span of 12 bases. The CDR3 loop spans 15 amino acids. Germline V gives CDR1 SEHNR, CDR2 FQNEAQ (reference sequence). The CDR3 loop reads CASSLSETAYNEQFF. Written as DNA, the CDR3 is TGTGCCAGCAGCTTATCGGAGACAGCTTACAATGAGCAGTTCTTC.

The chain carries TRBV4-3 and TRBJ2-1, with D possibly TRBD2 on 5 matching bases. This CDR3 has 15 residues. V was clipped by 4 bases and J by 2 bases, with 12 bases between them. Germline V gene lookup returns CDR1 LGHNA and CDR2 YSLEER. The CDR3 sequence: CASSPEWGAYNEQFF. The CDR3 nucleotides are TGCGCCAGCAGCCCGGAATGGGGAGCCTACAATGAGCAGTTCTTC.